Sequencing of this TCR beta chain was carried out in a study of T-cell memory formation after mild COVID-19. The study's findings and limits: While clones contracting from day 15 to 85 were balanced between CD4 and CD8, later expanders leaned CD4+.

This clonotype was found a few times. Its antigen remains unknown. TCRdb re-called the 5' RACE reads through MiXCR, storing one row per CDR3 protein. The sample yields around 300,000 distinct CDR3 sequences, 10% to 15% seen once. Germline CDR1 is SGHRS and CDR2 is YFSETQ. The CDR3 loop spans 13 amino acids. V was clipped by 5 bases and J by 1 base, with 9 bases between them. The chain combines TRBV5-1 with TRBJ1-1; D is possibly TRBD1 (5 bases). Sequencing was performed on PBMCs or a T cell subset sorted from them (not recorded which). The receptor comes from a man between 18 and 29 years old who had mild COVID-19 (a few samples of this study predate the infection). Cell type and time point are not known. The CDR3 DNA reads as TGCGCCAGCAGGCAACAGGCGAACACTGAAGCTTTCTTT. As protein: CASRQQANTEAFF. Combining the CDR3 with reference TRBV5-1 and TRBJ1-1 gives the whole variable domain KAGVTQTPRYLIKTRGQQVTLSCSPISGHRSVSWYQQTPGQGLQFLFEYFSETQRNKGNFPGRFSGRQFSNSRSEMNVSTLELGDSALYLCASRQQANTEAFFGQGTRLTVV.